The rows below give T cell receptor beta chains drawn from one sample of a study of T-cell reconstitution after alpha-beta-depleted transplantation in children. TCRdb re-derived calls from the PCR reads in MiXCR, one entry per CDR3 protein. The sample records about 340,000 distinct CDR3 sequences, approximately 10% being singletons. The sequencing used PBMCs from the stem cell graft donor, collected from the stem cell graft. These TCRs come from a human donor who donated a stem cell graft to a child with acute lymphoblastic leukemia. Both conserved end residues are part of each CDR3. Fields, in order: D gene, V gene, clone size, J gene, CDR3 protein, CDR3 DNA. A D gene is named only where the DNA matches it firmly. The size field is filled for only some rows; it gives once, few, many or a size class.

TRBD2	TRBV28	many	TRBJ2-1	CASSLRELAGGSHEQFF	TGTGCCAGCAGTTTAAGGGAACTAGCGGGAGGATCCCATGAGCAGTTCTTC
-	TRBV20-1	-	TRBJ2-7	CSARDLEGAAYEQYF	TGCAGTGCTAGAGATCTGGAGGGGGCGGCCTACGAGCAGTACTTC
-	TRBV7-8	-	TRBJ2-5	CASSQGRVVKETQYF	TGTGCCAGCAGCCAGGGGAGGGTTGTCAAAGAGACCCAGTACTTC
TRBD2	TRBV29-1	-	TRBJ2-3	CSVTGTSGSTDTQYF	TGCAGCGTTACAGGGACTAGCGGGAGCACAGATACGCAGTATTTT
-	TRBV28	many	TRBJ1-1	CASSTPGGNTEAFF	TGTGCCAGCAGTACCCCCGGGGGGAACACTGAAGCTTTCTTT
-	TRBV10-3	few	TRBJ2-5	CAISGSGANQETQYF	TGTGCCATCAGTGGCTCAGGGGCCAACCAAGAGACCCAGTACTTC
-	TRBV11-2	few	TRBJ2-1	CASSPRDHYNEQFF	TGTGCCAGCAGCCCTAGGGACCATTACAATGAGCAGTTCTTC
-	TRBV20-1	-	TRBJ1-1	CSASGPERTEAFF	TGCAGTGCTTCGGGGCCAGAGAGGACTGAAGCTTTCTTT
TRBD2	TRBV6-1	many	TRBJ2-3	CASLWSSGRGSDTQYF	TGTGCCAGCCTTTGGAGTAGCGGGAGAGGGTCCGATACGCAGTATTTT
-	TRBV29-1	many	TRBJ2-3	CSVVPRGHGDTQYF	TGCAGCGTTGTTCCCAGGGGTCATGGAGATACGCAGTATTTT
TRBD2	TRBV15	few	TRBJ2-7	CATSRRAGLFEQYF	TGTGCCACCAGCAGGAGAGCGGGACTGTTCGAGCAGTACTTC
TRBD1	TRBV5-1	few	TRBJ2-2	CASSLRGQGASNTGELFF	TGCGCCAGCAGCTTGCGTGGACAGGGGGCCTCGAACACCGGGGAGCTGTTTTTT
-	TRBV18	-	TRBJ2-5	CASSPRMETQYF	TGTGCCAGCTCCCCAAGGATGGAGACCCAGTACTTC
TRBD1	TRBV7-7	few	TRBJ2-6	CASSTGVGANVLTF	TGTGCTAGCAGCACAGGGGTCGGGGCCAACGTCCTGACTTTC
-	TRBV29-1	-	TRBJ1-1	CSASYVANTEAFF	TGCAGCGCCTCCTATGTAGCGAACACTGAAGCTTTCTTT
TRBD1	TRBV6-2/TRBV6-3	-	TRBJ2-3	CASSFLSGTGVTDTQYF	TGTGCCAGCAGTTTCCTATCCGGGACAGGGGTCACAGATACGCAGTATTTT
TRBD1	TRBV20-1	few	TRBJ1-1	CSALIGGGTEAFF	TGCAGTGCTCTGATAGGGGGCGGCACTGAAGCTTTCTTT
-	TRBV14	-	TRBJ2-1	CASSQVRGARGEQFF	TGTGCCAGCAGCCAAGTTCGCGGGGCTCGGGGTGAGCAGTTCTTC
TRBD1	TRBV3-1	many	TRBJ2-2	CASNRQGAIFNTGELFF	TGTGCCAGCAACCGTCAGGGGGCAATATTTAACACCGGGGAGCTGTTTTTT
-	TRBV5-1	few	TRBJ2-1	CASSLEGHCHEQFF	TGCGCCAGCAGCTTGGAGGGCCACTGTCATGAGCAGTTCTTC
-	TRBV5-1	-	TRBJ2-7	CASSPMGGEIDEQYF	TGCGCCAGCAGCCCGATGGGCGGGGAGATCGACGAGCAGTACTTC
-	TRBV5-6	many	TRBJ2-3	CASSLVPGDSTDTQYF	TGTGCCAGCAGCTTGGTTCCTGGGGATTCCACAGATACGCAGTATTTT
-	TRBV5-1	few	TRBJ1-1	CASSFGTPNTEAFF	TGCGCCAGCAGCTTTGGAACACCCAACACTGAAGCTTTCTTT
TRBD2	TRBV15	many	TRBJ2-7	CATSRGALAGGWEQYF	TGTGCCACCAGCAGAGGAGCCCTAGCGGGAGGATGGGAGCAGTACTTC
-	TRBV7-8	many	TRBJ1-5	CASSLAGDSNQPQHF	TGTGCCAGCAGCTTAGCAGGAGATAGCAATCAGCCCCAGCATTTT
TRBD2	TRBV20-1	many	TRBJ2-7	CSAPKASGNHEQYF	TGCAGTGCTCCAAAAGCTAGCGGGAACCACGAGCAGTACTTC
-	TRBV20-1	-	TRBJ2-3	CSAELGSDPQYF	TGCAGTGCCGAACTAGGGTCAGATCCGCAGTATTTT
-	TRBV7-9	-	TRBJ1-1	CASSLALATEAFF	TGTGCCAGCAGCTTAGCTCTGGCCACTGAAGCTTTCTTT
TRBD1	TRBV28	-	TRBJ1-1	CASSSPTGGYTEAFF	TGTGCCAGCAGTTCCCCAACAGGGGGCTACACTGAAGCTTTCTTT
-	TRBV7-2	few	TRBJ2-7	CASSQEVRIYEQYF	TGTGCCAGCAGCCAAGAAGTCAGGATCTACGAGCAGTACTTC
TRBD2	TRBV5-1	few	TRBJ2-7	CASSLFVTSGTLPYEQYF	TGCGCCAGCAGCTTGTTTGTAACTAGCGGGACCTTACCCTACGAGCAGTACTTC
-	TRBV20-1	many	TRBJ2-5	CSAQTPYQETQYF	TGCAGTGCTCAGACTCCCTACCAAGAGACCCAGTACTTC
-	TRBV7-2	few	TRBJ2-7	CASSPTIGSLGYEQYF	TGTGCCAGCAGCCCTACGATCGGGTCCCTGGGCTACGAGCAGTACTTC
-	TRBV6-5	few	TRBJ1-4	CASSLTRTTNEKLFF	TGTGCCAGCAGTCTTACTCGAACAACTAATGAAAAACTGTTTTTT
-	TRBV6-6	-	TRBJ1-1	CASNNREAFF	TGTGCCAGCAACAACCGGGAAGCTTTCTTT
-	TRBV19	-	TRBJ2-5	CASRPLTEETQYF	TGTGCCAGTAGGCCACTCACGGAAGAGACCCAGTACTTC
TRBD2	TRBV20-1	few	TRBJ2-1	CSAPKGLADYNEQFF	TGCAGTGCTCCAAAGGGACTAGCGGATTACAATGAGCAGTTCTTC
TRBD2	TRBV18	few	TRBJ2-1	CASSSGAGGGNEQFF	TGTGCCAGCTCATCAGGAGCGGGAGGGGGGAATGAGCAGTTCTTC
-	TRBV7-9	many	TRBJ2-3	CASVRGGNTQYF	TGTGCCAGCGTAAGAGGGGGGAATACGCAGTATTTT
TRBD2	TRBV5-1	many	TRBJ2-1	CASSSATSGRASEQFF	TGCGCCAGCAGCTCCGCGACTAGCGGGAGGGCCAGTGAGCAGTTCTTC
TRBD2	TRBV10-3	-	TRBJ2-2	CAISETIGTSGRAKIVTGELFF	TGTGCCATCAGTGAGACGATTGGGACTAGCGGGAGGGCCAAAATCGTCACCGGGGAGCTGTTTTTT
-	TRBV18	-	TRBJ2-7	CASSLETGFYEQYF	TGTGCCAGCTCACTCGAGACAGGCTTCTACGAGCAGTACTTC
-	TRBV3-1	many	TRBJ2-7	CASSQDVGFYEQYF	TGTGCCAGCAGCCAAGACGTCGGTTTCTACGAGCAGTACTTC
-	TRBV5-1	-	TRBJ2-7	CASSTGTADSYEQYF	TGCGCCAGCAGCACAGGGACTGCGGACTCCTACGAGCAGTACTTC
-	TRBV5-1	few	TRBJ2-3	CASSHGGGSTDTQYF	TGCGCCAGCAGCCACGGAGGCGGTTCAACAGATACGCAGTATTTT
TRBD2	TRBV24-1	few	TRBJ2-1	CATSEPGTSGYNEQFF	TGTGCCACCAGTGAACCCGGGACTAGCGGTTACAATGAGCAGTTCTTC
TRBD2	TRBV12-3/TRBV12-4	-	TRBJ2-5	CASSSSGRAKETQYF	TGTGCCAGCAGCTCTAGCGGGAGGGCAAAGGAGACCCAGTACTTC
TRBD2	TRBV9	-	TRBJ2-1	CASSVAQSGGEQFF	TGTGCCAGCAGCGTAGCTCAGAGCGGGGGTGAGCAGTTCTTC
TRBD1	TRBV7-3	-	TRBJ1-4	CASSGQGRNEKLFF	TGTGCCAGCAGCGGACAGGGGCGGAATGAAAAACTGTTTTTT
-	TRBV12-3/TRBV12-4	many	TRBJ2-2	CASSLTGRTGELFF	TGTGCCAGCAGTTTAACAGGGAGGACCGGGGAGCTGTTTTTT
TRBD1	TRBV12-3/TRBV12-4	few	TRBJ1-1	CASTSTGETEAFF	TGTGCCAGCACCTCGACAGGGGAGACTGAAGCTTTCTTT
-	TRBV12-3/TRBV12-4	few	TRBJ1-1	CASSGVRRTEAFF	TGTGCCAGCAGTGGGGTTCGGCGCACTGAAGCTTTCTTT
TRBD2	TRBV24-1	-	TRBJ2-5	CATSDSPLLAVQETQYF	TGTGCCACCAGTGATTCCCCATTACTAGCGGTGCAAGAGACCCAGTACTTC
-	TRBV12-3/TRBV12-4	-	TRBJ2-5	CASSLMGTGGQTQYF	TGTGCCAGCAGTTTAATGGGAACAGGAGGACAGACCCAGTACTTC
TRBD1	TRBV29-1	few	TRBJ2-3	CSVEDRWGQGTDTQYF	TGCAGCGTTGAAGATCGTTGGGGACAGGGCACAGATACGCAGTATTTT
-	TRBV6-2/TRBV6-3	-	TRBJ2-7	CASSPPQGTYEQYF	TGTGCCAGCAGTCCCCCCCAGGGGACCTACGAGCAGTACTTC
-	TRBV12-2	-	TRBJ2-5	CASRLVIRAQETQYF	TGTGCAAGTCGCTTAGTAATAAGGGCCCAAGAGACCCAGTACTTC
-	TRBV7-9	many	TRBJ1-4	CASSTRRPTNEKLFF	TGTGCCAGCAGCACCCGACGTCCAACTAATGAAAAACTGTTTTTT
-	TRBV27	few	TRBJ2-1	CASSLSDSGLGYNEQFF	TGTGCCAGCAGTTTATCCGACTCGGGACTCGGGTACAATGAGCAGTTCTTC
TRBD1	TRBV23-1	-	TRBJ1-4	CASSHRDRGLANEKLFF	TGCGCCAGCAGTCATCGGGACAGGGGGTTAGCTAATGAAAAACTGTTTTTT